This entry lists 16 T cell receptor beta chains sequenced from one sample in a study of blood T cell repertoires in COVID-19. TCRdb's copy holds only in-frame clones and misses some; the assay was immunoSEQ multiplex PCR. The table has 280,000 or so clones, 89% seen once. Sequencing input: PBMCs or T cells enriched from blood (not recorded which). The receptors stem from a woman in her forties or fifties who had been exposed to COVID-19.

The chain couples TRBV11-2 to TRBJ2-2, with 10 bases fitting TRBD2. The CDR3 length is 19 residues. CDR1 is SGHAT, CDR2 FQNNGV, per germline. Trimming took 5 bases from V and 3 from J; bases not matched to a gene: 15. The CDR3 spells CASSRWDISGGIYTGELFF. CDR3 DNA sequence: TGTGCCAGCAGCCGGTGGGATATTAGCGGGGGGATATACACCGGGGAGCTGTTTTTT.

The J gene is TRBJ2-2, the V gene TRBV5-4, with 12 bases lining up with TRBD2. CDR3 length equals 17 residues. The V gene's germline CDR1 is SGHNT and CDR2 YYREEE (reference sequence). V shed 1 base and J 4 bases; nucleotides not matched to a gene: 5. The CDR3 DNA is TGTGCCAGCAGCTTGTCTAGCGGGGGGGCGAGCACCGGGGAGCTGTTTTTT. Its protein is CASSLSSGGASTGELFF.

The count of this clone is one. The V call is TRBV5-6, the J call TRBJ2-1; possible D gene TRBD2, 7 bases. Germline lookup yields CDR1 SGHDT and CDR2 YYEEEE. With 4 bases removed from V and 8 bases from J, the gap between germline ends came to 16 bases. The CDR3 consists of 14 residues. The chain's CDR3 is CASSRGAPHDEQFF. The DNA for the CDR3 is TGTGCCAGCAGCCGGGGGGCCCCCCACGATGAGCAGTTCTTC.

The chain couples TRBV19 to TRBJ1-6, with D maybe TRBD1 (5 bases). The germline CDR1 and CDR2 sequences are LNHDA and SQIVND (reference sequence). Between the trimmed V and J ends, which lost 5 bases and 7 bases, there was a span of 15 bases. This CDR3 is 15 amino acids long. CDR3 nucleotide sequence: TGTGCCAGTAGTGAAGAAGGGGTCGGGAATTCACCCCTCCACTTT. Its protein product is CASSEEGVGNSPLHF. Looking up the rest from reference TRBV19 and TRBJ1-6 gives the full variable domain: DGGITQSPKYLFRKEGQNVTLSCEQNLNHDAMYWYRQDPGQGLRLIYYSQIVNDFQKGDIAEGYSVSREKKESFPLTVTSAQKNPTAFYLCASSEEGVGNSPLHFGNGTRLTVT.

The chain uses TRBV6-4 and TRBJ2-2; TRBD2 aligns across 10 bases. The CDR3 sequence is 17 residues long. V was clipped by 5 bases and J by 6 bases; unmatched bases: 12. Looked up from germline, CDR1 is MRHNA and CDR2 is SNTAGT. The CDR3 region is CASSRLAGAQISGELFF. DNA of the CDR3: TGTGCCAGCAGTCGTCTAGCGGGGGCGCAAATCTCCGGGGAGCTGTTTTTT.

This clone was picked up one time. The chain employs TRBV7-2 and TRBJ1-1, with a tentative D call TRBD1 (6 bases). This CDR3 has 15 amino acids. V was shortened by 1 base and J by 0 bases, with 9 bases between the two germline ends. In germline, CDR1 is SGHTA, CDR2 FQGNSA. The CDR3 protein is CASSLEGTLNTEAFF. Written as DNA, the CDR3 is TGTGCCAGCAGCTTAGAAGGGACACTGAACACTGAAGCTTTCTTT.

V gene TRBV12-3 or TRBV12-4 combines with J gene TRBJ1-5; 9 bases align to TRBD1. The CDR3 has 13 residues. V shed 7 bases, J shed 12 bases, and the junction held 10 bases outside the gene matches. The CDR3: CASTLYGQGLQHF. CDR3 nucleotide sequence: TGTGCCAGCACTCTTTACGGACAGGGGCTCCAGCATTTT.

The V call is TRBV6-1, the J call TRBJ2-7; D not resolved. The V and J ends lost 3 bases and 3 bases respectively, with 6 bases between them. From germline, CDR1 is MNHNS and CDR2 SASEGT. This CDR3 has 12 residues. The CDR3 sequence: CASSDSRYEQYF. CDR3 DNA sequence: TGTGCCAGCAGTGATTCCCGCTACGAGCAGTACTTC.

The genes are TRBV18 and TRBJ1-2; D is possibly TRBD1 (6 bases). Germline CDR1 reads KGHSH; CDR2 reads LQKENI. The CDR3 runs 14 residues. V was pared by 5 bases and J by 3 bases, with 13 bases between. CDR3 in DNA: TGTGCCAGCTCAGAGACAGGCCCCGACTATGGCTACACCTTC. Residues: CASSETGPDYGYTF.

This clone was seen once. The chain carries TRBV28 and TRBJ1-2; D is possibly TRBD1 (6 bases). Germline V CDR1 and CDR2: MDHEN, SYDVKM. Trimming removed 2 bases from V and 3 bases from J, with 13 bases in between. The CDR3 is 15 amino acids. The CDR3 sequence is CASSLSSRQDYGYTF. CDR3 nucleotides: TGTGCCAGCAGTTTAAGTTCAAGACAGGACTATGGCTACACCTTC.

The chain employs TRBV29-1 and TRBJ2-7, with 11 bases aligning to TRBD1. The CDR3 runs to 14 residues. V trimming: 8 bases; J trimming: 7 bases; junction bases outside the gene matches: 13. Germline V lookup: CDR1 SQVTM, CDR2 ANQGSEA. CDR3 DNA: TGCAGCATCGAAACTGGGACAGGGGGGGGAGAGCAGTACTTC. Its protein product is CSIETGTGGGEQYF.

The J gene is TRBJ1-1, the V gene TRBV6-5; TRBD1 aligns across 7 bases. Germline V gene sequence: CDR1 MNHEY, CDR2 SVGAGI. V dropped 6 bases and J dropped 3; count of bases not matched to a gene: 4. The CDR3 totals 13 residues. CDR3: CASRTGKYTEAFF. The DNA for the CDR3 is TGTGCCAGCAGGACAGGGAAGTACACTGAAGCTTTCTTT.

The chain links TRBV18 to TRBJ1-2; D gene uncertain. CDR3 length: 13 amino acids. CDR1 and CDR2 (germline): KGHSH, LQKENI. V gave up 6 bases and J gave up 0 bases, with 8 bases separating them. Here the CDR3 reads CASSREANYGYTF. The CDR3 DNA is TGTGCCAGCTCGCGGGAAGCTAACTATGGCTACACCTTC.

The chain combines TRBV2 with TRBJ2-3, with 7 bases matching TRBD1. V lost 5 bases to trimming and J lost 8 bases; unmatched junction nucleotides: 4. The CDR3 sequence is 12 residues long. The germline V gene has CDR1 SNHLY and CDR2 FYNNEI. The CDR3 here is CASSRDSTTQYF. The CDR3 nucleotides read TGTGCCAGCAGTCGGGACAGCACTACGCAGTATTTT. Looking up the rest from reference TRBV2 and TRBJ2-3 gives the full variable domain: EPEVTQTPSHQVTQMGQEVILRCVPISNHLYFYWYRQILGQKVEFLVSFYNNEISEKSEIFDDQFSVERPDGSNFTLKIRSTKLEDSAMYFCASSRDSTTQYFGPGTRLTVL.

The chain couples TRBV3-1 (or the pseudogene TRBV3-2) to TRBJ2-1, with D maybe TRBD2 (5 bases). Trimming left V 2 bases short and J 3 bases short, with 11 bases between. This CDR3 is built from 15 residues. The germline V gene encodes CDR1 LGHDT and CDR2 YNNKEL (reference sequence). The CDR3 bases are TGTGCCAGCAGCCAACTCCCGACTATCTACAATGAGCAGTTCTTC. Its protein is CASSQLPTIYNEQFF.

The chain employs TRBV27 and TRBJ1-2; D might be TRBD1 (5 bases). The CDR3 is 13 amino acids. Trimming took 5 bases from V and 7 from J, leaving 14 bases between them. Germline CDR1 reads MNHEY; CDR2 reads SMNVEV (reference sequence). This CDR3 is CASSPLAGGGYTF. CDR3 sequence (DNA): TGTGCCAGCAGTCCACTAGCGGGGGGTGGCTACACCTTC.